This T cell receptor beta chain came from a study of T cells in localized non-small cell lung cancer. The V end was cut by 2 bases, the J end by 8 bases, with 15 bases between. The CDR3 runs 15 residues. CDR1 and CDR2 from the germline V gene are SGHAT and FQNNGV. TCRdb's copy holds only in-frame clones and misses some; the assay was immunoSEQ multiplex PCR. This sample has some 19,000 clones, with 90% to 95% found just once. Sequenced here: peripheral blood, sampled before any cancer treatment. The clonotype comes from an older male donor with stage I squamous cell lung carcinoma. The V call is TRBV11-2, the J call TRBJ2-2, with D unclear. Here the CDR3 reads CASSLFGGDRGELFF. The CDR3 coding sequence is TGTGCCAGCAGCTTATTTGGCGGCGATAGGGGGGAGCTGTTTTTT.